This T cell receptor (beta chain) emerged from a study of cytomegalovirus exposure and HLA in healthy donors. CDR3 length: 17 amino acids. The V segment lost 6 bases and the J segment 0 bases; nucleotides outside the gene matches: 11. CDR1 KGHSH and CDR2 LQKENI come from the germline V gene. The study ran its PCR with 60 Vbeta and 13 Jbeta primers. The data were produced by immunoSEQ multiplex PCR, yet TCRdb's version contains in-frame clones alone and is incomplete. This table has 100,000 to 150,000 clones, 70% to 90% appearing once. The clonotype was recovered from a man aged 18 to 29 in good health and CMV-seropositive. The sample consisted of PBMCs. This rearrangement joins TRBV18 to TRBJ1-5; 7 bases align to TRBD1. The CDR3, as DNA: TGTGCCAGCTCGTCGACAGGGATTGGCAATAGCAATCAGCCCCAGCATTTT. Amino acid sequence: CASSSTGIGNSNQPQHF.